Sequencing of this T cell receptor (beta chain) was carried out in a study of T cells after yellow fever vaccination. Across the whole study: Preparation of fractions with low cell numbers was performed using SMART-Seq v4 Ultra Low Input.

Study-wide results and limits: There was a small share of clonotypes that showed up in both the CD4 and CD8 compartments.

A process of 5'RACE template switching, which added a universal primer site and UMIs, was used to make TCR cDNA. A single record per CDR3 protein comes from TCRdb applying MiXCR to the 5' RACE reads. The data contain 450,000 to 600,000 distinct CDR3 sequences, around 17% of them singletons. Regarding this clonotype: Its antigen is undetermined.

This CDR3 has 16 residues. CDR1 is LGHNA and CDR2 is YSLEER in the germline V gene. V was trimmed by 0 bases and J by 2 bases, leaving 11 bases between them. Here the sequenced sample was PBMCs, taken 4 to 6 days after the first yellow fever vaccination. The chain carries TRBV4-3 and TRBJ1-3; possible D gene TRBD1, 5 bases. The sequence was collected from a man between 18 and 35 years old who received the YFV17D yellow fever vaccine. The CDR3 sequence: CASSQDYSGPGNTIYF. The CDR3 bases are TGCGCCAGCAGCCAAGATTATTCAGGGCCTGGAAACACCATATATTTT.